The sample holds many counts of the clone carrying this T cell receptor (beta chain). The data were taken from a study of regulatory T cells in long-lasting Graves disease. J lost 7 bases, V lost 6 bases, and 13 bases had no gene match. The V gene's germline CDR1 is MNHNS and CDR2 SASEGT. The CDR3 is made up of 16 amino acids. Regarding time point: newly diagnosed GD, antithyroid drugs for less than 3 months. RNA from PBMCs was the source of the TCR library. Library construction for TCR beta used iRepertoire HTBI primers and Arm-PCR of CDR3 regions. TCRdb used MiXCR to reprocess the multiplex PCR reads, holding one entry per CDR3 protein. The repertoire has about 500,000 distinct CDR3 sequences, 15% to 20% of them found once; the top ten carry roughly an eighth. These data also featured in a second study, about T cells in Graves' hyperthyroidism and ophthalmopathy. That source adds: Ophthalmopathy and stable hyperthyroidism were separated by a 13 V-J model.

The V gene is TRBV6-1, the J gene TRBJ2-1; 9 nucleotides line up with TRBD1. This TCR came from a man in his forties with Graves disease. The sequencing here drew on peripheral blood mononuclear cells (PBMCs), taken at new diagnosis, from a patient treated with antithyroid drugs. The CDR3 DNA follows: TGTGCCAGCAGACCGCACACAGGGGGCCGGGTGAATGAGCAGTTCTTC. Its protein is CASRPHTGGRVNEQFF.